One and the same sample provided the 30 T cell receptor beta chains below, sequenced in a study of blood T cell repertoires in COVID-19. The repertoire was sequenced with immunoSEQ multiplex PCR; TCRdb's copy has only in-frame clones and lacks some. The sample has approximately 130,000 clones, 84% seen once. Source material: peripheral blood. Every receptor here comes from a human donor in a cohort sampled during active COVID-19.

CDR3 loop: CASSQHSGVPSGANVLTF. The CDR3 bases are TGTGCCAGCAGCCAACACTCCGGGGTCCCCTCGGGGGCCAACGTCCTGACTTTC. The chain uses TRBV3-1 (or the pseudogene TRBV3-2) and TRBJ2-6, with D perhaps TRBD2 (5 bases). Trimming pared 2 bases from V and 4 bases from J, leaving 18 bases between. CDR3 length: 18 residues. CDR1 and CDR2 (germline): LGHDT, YNNKEL (reference sequence).

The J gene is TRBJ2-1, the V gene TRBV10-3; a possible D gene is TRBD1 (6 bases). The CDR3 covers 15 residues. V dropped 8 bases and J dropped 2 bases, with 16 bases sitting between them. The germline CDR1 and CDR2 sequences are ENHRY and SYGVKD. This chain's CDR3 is CAIGLTQGTYNEQFF. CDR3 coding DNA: TGTGCCATCGGTCTGACACAGGGAACCTACAATGAGCAGTTCTTC.

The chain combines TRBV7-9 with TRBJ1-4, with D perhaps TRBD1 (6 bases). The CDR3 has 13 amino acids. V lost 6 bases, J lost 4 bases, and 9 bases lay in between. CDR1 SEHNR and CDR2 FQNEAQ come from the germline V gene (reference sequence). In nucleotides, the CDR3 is TGTGCCAGCAGGGGACAAAATAATGAAAAACTGTTTTTT. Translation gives CASRGQNNEKLFF.

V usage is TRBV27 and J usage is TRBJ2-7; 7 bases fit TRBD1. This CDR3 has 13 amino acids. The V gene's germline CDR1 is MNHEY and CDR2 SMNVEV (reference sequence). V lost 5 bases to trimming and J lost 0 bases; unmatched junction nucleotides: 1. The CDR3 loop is CASSTGVSYEQYF. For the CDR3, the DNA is TGTGCCAGCAGTACAGGGGTCTCCTACGAGCAGTACTTC.

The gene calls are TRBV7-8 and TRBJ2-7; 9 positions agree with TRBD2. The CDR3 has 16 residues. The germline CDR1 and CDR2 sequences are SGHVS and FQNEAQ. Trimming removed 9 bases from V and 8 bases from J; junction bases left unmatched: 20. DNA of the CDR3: TGTGCCAGTTCCGGGGTAGCGGGGGCCCTCCCCCTCCAGCAGTACTTC. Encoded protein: CASSGVAGALPLQQYF.

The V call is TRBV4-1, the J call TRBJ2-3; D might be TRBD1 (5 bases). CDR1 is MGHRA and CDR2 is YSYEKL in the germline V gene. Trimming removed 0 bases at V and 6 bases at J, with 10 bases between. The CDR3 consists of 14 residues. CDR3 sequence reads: CASSQDSRVDTQYF. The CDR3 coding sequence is TGCGCCAGCAGCCAAGATAGCAGGGTTGATACGCAGTATTTT.

The chain's CDR3 is CAWSGLAGSQETQYF. The CDR3 DNA follows: TGTGCCTGGAGTGGACTAGCGGGGAGCCAAGAGACCCAGTACTTC. J is TRBJ2-5 and V is TRBV30; TRBD2 matches 11 bases. This CDR3 spans 15 amino acids. Trimming removed 1 base from V and 1 base from J; junction bases left unmatched: 2. CDR1 and CDR2 (germline): GTSNPN, SVGIG (reference sequence).

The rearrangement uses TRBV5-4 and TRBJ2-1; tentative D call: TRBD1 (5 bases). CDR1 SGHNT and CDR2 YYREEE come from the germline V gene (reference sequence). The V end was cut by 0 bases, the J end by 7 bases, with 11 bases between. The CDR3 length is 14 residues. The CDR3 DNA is TGTGCCAGCAGCTTGGGGGGCGCTGGAAATGAGCAGTTCTTC. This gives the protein CASSLGGAGNEQFF.

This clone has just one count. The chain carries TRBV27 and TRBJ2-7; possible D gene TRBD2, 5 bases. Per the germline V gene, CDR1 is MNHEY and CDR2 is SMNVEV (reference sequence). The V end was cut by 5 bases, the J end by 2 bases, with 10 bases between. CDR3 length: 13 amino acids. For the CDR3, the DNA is TGTGCCAGCAGTCACCGGAGGACCTACGAGCAGTACTTC. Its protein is CASSHRRTYEQYF.

CDR3 DNA: TGCAGCGTTGAAGAATACAGCCGCGAGCAGTACTTC. Protein product: CSVEEYSREQYF. The genes are TRBV29-1 and TRBJ2-7; no definite D call. The V gene lost 0 bases and the J gene lost 6 bases, with 9 bases spanning the gap. This CDR3 has 12 amino acids. CDR1 is SQVTM and CDR2 is ANQGSEA in the germline V gene.

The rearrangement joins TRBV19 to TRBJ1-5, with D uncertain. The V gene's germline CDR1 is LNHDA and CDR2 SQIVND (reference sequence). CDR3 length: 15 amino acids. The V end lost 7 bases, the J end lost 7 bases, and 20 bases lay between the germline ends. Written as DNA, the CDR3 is TGTGCCAGTATTGCGCAGGAGGCCCCTGGGCAGCCCCAGCATTTT. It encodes CASIAQEAPGQPQHF. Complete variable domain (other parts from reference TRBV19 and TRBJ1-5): DGGITQSPKYLFRKEGQNVTLSCEQNLNHDAMYWYRQDPGQGLRLIYYSQIVNDFQKGDIAEGYSVSREKKESFPLTVTSAQKNPTAFYLCASIAQEAPGQPQHFGDGTRLSIL.

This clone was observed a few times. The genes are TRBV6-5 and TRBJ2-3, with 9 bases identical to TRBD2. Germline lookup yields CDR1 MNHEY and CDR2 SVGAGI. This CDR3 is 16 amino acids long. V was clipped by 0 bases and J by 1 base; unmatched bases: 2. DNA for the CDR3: TGTGCCAGCAGTTACTCCGCGGGAGGGGGCACAGATACGCAGTATTTT. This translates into CASSYSAGGGTDTQYF.

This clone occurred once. The CDR3 DNA is TGTGCCAGCAGCTTTGGGCAGCTGCTTGAAGCTTTCTTT. Translation: CASSFGQLLEAFF. This chain connects TRBV2 to TRBJ1-1; D is unclear. Germline V gene lookup returns CDR1 SNHLY and CDR2 FYNNEI. The CDR3 has 13 amino acids. V was pared by 6 bases and J by 7 bases, with 15 bases between. The variable domain in full, with the rest retrieved from reference TRBV2 and TRBJ1-1, is EPEVTQTPSHQVTQMGQEVILRCVPISNHLYFYWYRQILGQKVEFLVSFYNNEISEKSEIFDDQFSVERPDGSNFTLKIRSTKLEDSAMYFCASSFGQLLEAFFGQGTRLTVV.

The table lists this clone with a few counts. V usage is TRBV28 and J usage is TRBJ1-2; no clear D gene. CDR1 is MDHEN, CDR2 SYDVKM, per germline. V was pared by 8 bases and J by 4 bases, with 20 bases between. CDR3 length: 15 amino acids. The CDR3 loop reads CASAAGWAAAYGYTF. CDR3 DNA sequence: TGTGCCAGCGCTGCAGGCTGGGCTGCTGCCTATGGCTACACCTTC.

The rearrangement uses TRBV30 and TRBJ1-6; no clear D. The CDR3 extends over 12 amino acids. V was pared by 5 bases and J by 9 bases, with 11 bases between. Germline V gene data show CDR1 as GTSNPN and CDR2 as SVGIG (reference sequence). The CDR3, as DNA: TGTGCCTGGGCCCCCCCCGGTTCACCCCTCCACTTT. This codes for CAWAPPGSPLHF.

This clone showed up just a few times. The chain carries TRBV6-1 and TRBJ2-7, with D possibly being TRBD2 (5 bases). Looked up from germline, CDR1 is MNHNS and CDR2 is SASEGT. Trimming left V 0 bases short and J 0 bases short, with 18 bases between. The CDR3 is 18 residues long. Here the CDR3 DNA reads TGTGCCAGCAGTGAAGCCTCTAGCAGAATTGTGAACTCCTACGAGCAGTACTTC. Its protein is CASSEASSRIVNSYEQYF.

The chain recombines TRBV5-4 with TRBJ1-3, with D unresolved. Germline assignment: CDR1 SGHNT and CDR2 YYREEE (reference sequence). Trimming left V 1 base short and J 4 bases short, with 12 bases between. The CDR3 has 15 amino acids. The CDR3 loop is CASSLQSGGGNTIYF. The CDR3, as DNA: TGTGCCAGCAGCTTGCAGTCGGGAGGGGGAAACACCATATATTTT.

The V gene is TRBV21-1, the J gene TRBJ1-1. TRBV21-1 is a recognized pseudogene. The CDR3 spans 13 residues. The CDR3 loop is CASSTRVNTEAFF. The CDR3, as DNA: TGTGCCAGCAGCACCCGGGTTAACACTGAAGCTTTCTTT.

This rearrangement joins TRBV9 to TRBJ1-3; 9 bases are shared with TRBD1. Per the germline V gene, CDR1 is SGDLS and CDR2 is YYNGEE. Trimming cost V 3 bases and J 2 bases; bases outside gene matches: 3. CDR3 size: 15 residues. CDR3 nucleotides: TGTGCCAGCAGCGGGGGGGACAGGGCTGGAAACACCATATATTTT. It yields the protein CASSGGDRAGNTIYF.

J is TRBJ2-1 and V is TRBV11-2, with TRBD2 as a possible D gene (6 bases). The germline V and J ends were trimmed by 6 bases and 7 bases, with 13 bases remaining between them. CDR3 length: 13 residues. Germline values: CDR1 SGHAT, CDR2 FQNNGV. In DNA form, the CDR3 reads TGTGCCAGCAGAGGGGAGGCAGGTAATGAGCAGTTCTTC. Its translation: CASRGEAGNEQFF.

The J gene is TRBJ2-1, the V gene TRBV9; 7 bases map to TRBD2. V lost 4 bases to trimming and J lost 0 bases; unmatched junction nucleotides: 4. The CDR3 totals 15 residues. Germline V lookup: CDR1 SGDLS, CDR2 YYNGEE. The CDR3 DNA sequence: TGTGCCAGCAGCTTCAGCGGGGACTCCTACAATGAGCAGTTCTTC. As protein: CASSFSGDSYNEQFF.

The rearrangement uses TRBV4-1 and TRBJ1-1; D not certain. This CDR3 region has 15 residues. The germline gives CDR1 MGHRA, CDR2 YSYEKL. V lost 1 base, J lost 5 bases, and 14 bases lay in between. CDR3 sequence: CASSQGEGRRTEAFF. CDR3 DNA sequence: TGCGCCAGCAGCCAAGGGGAGGGTAGAAGAACTGAAGCTTTCTTT.

Written as DNA, the CDR3 is TGTGCCACCAGTGATCCAACAGGGTTCAATCAGCCCCAGCATTTT. Translated: CATSDPTGFNQPQHF. This chain uses TRBV24-1 with TRBJ1-5; D may be TRBD1 (6 bases). The ends were cut back, 3 bases at V and 3 bases at J, with 11 bases in the middle. The germline V gene has CDR1 KGHDR and CDR2 SFDVKD. The CDR3 has 15 residues.

The CDR3 sequence is CASSEARDNEQFF. CDR3 DNA sequence: TGCGCCAGCAGTGAGGCTAGAGATAATGAGCAGTTCTTC. This chain connects TRBV10-1 to TRBJ2-1; no definite D call. The CDR3 contains 13 residues. Looked up from germline, CDR1 is WNHNN and CDR2 is SYGVQD (reference sequence). V lost 2 bases and J 7 bases, leaving 9 bases between the germline ends.

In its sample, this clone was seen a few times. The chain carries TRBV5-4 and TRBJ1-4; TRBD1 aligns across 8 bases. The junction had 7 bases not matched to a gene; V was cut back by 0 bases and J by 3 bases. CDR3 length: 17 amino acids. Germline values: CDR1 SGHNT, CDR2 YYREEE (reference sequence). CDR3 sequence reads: CASSLGLSTGANEKLFF. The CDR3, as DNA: TGTGCCAGCAGCTTGGGGTTATCGACAGGGGCTAATGAAAAACTGTTTTTT.

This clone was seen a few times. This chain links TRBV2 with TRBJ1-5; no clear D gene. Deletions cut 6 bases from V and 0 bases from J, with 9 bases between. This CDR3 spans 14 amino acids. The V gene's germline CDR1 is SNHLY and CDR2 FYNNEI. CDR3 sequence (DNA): TGTGCCAGCAGGGTTGACACTAGCAATCAGCCCCAGCATTTT. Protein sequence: CASRVDTSNQPQHF.

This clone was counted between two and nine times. This CDR3 reads CASSWTGDGYTF. Written as DNA, the CDR3 is TGTGCCAGCAGTTGGACAGGGGATGGCTACACCTTC. The V and J genes are TRBV6-5 and TRBJ1-2; 9 nucleotides agree with TRBD1. CDR3 length equals 12 residues. J was trimmed by 6 bases and V by 4 bases; bases with no gene match: 0. The germline CDR1 and CDR2 sequences are MNHEY and SVGAGI.

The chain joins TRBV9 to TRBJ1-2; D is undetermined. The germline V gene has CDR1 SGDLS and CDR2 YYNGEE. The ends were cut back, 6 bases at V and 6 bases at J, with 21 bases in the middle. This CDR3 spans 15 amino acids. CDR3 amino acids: CASTAREKTYDGYTF. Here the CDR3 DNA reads TGTGCCAGCACCGCGAGGGAAAAAACCTATGATGGCTACACCTTC.

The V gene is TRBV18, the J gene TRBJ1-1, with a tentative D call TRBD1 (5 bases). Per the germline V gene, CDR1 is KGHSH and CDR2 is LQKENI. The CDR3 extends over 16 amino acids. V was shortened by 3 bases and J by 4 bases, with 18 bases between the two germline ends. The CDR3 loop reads CASSPNRGHQSTEAFF. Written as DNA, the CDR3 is TGTGCCAGCTCACCGAACCGCGGACACCAGTCCACTGAAGCTTTCTTT.

CDR3 residues: CAISSDVSEQYF. DNA of the CDR3: TGTGCCATCAGTAGCGACGTATCCGAGCAGTACTTC. The chain couples TRBV10-3 to TRBJ2-7; D uncertain. CDR3 size: 12 residues. V gave up 5 bases and J gave up 6 bases, with 11 bases separating them. Germline V gene data show CDR1 as ENHRY and CDR2 as SYGVKD.